This TCR beta chain comes out of a study of T cells in Graves' hyperthyroidism and ophthalmopathy. This clonotype was seen at least ten times. This CDR3 is 13 amino acids long. The germline gives CDR1 SNHLY, CDR2 FYNNEI. The V end lost 3 bases, the J end lost 6 bases, and 9 bases lay between the germline ends. TCR beta CDR3 region amplification was performed from RNA transcripts. Carried out on the TCR CDR3, a first-round RT-PCR used the HTBI primer set. TCRdb ran MiXCR on the multiplex PCR reads and lists one entry per CDR3 protein. The repertoire consists of around 350,000 distinct CDR3 sequences, with around 25% occurring once and the leading ten covering 73%.

Sequences were obtained from blood. The TCR originated in a man in his fifties with Graves' hyperthyroidism. The chain links TRBV2 to TRBJ2-4; D is uncertain. The CDR3 DNA is TGTGCCAGCAGTGAGTGGCAGGTAAACATTCAGTACTTC. Protein: CASSEWQVNIQYF.